The 13 T cell receptor beta chains given below trace back to one sample, sequenced in a study of blood T cell repertoires in COVID-19. Clones were read by immunoSEQ multiplex PCR, and TCRdb kept only the in-frame ones, dropping some. The sample includes about 220,000 clones, 65% to 90% of them seen just once. Sample: peripheral blood. These receptors were taken from a woman aged 70 to 79 with COVID-19, enrolled during active disease.

The genes are TRBV9 and TRBJ1-2; weak D call: TRBD1 (5 bases). CDR3 length equals 14 residues. Trimming removed 3 bases at V and 6 bases at J, with 15 bases between. Looked up from germline, CDR1 is SGDLS and CDR2 is YYNGEE. The CDR3 nucleotides read TGTGCCAGCAGCGCCCGGGGGAGGGGAGATGGCTACACCTTC. It translates to CASSARGRGDGYTF.

CDR3 nucleotide sequence: TGTGCCAGTTCAGGGCAGGGTTTTGGCGAGCAGTACTTC. Translated, it gives CASSGQGFGEQYF. J is TRBJ2-7 and V is TRBV19, with TRBD1 as a possible D gene (5 bases). Germline V gene lookup returns CDR1 LNHDA and CDR2 SQIVND (reference sequence). V lost 8 bases and J lost 6, with 17 bases in between. The CDR3 extends over 13 amino acids.

This clone came up once. V gene TRBV7-9 combines with J gene TRBJ2-5; 11 bases are a match to TRBD2. The CDR3 sequence is 15 residues long. The V segment lost 5 bases and the J segment 4 bases; nucleotides outside the gene matches: 6. Germline assignment: CDR1 SEHNR and CDR2 FQNEAQ (reference sequence). The CDR3 loop is CASSPALAGVETQYF. In nucleotides, the CDR3 is TGTGCCAGCAGCCCCGCACTAGCGGGAGTAGAGACCCAGTACTTC.

This clone has ten or more counts. V is TRBV29-1 and J is TRBJ2-7; 10 positions match TRBD2. The V gene end was trimmed by 3 bases and the J gene end by 6 bases; junction bases not matched to a gene: 8. CDR1 SQVTM and CDR2 ANQGSEA come from the germline V gene. The CDR3 covers 14 residues. The DNA of the CDR3 is TGCAGCGTTGAGGTCACTAGCGGGATTAGCGAGCAGTACTTC. This sequence encodes CSVEVTSGISEQYF.

V is TRBV6-5 and J is TRBJ2-2; 8 positions match TRBD2. CDR3 length: 14 amino acids. Germline V lookup: CDR1 MNHEY, CDR2 SVGAGI. V lost 6 bases to trimming and J lost 1 base; unmatched junction nucleotides: 1. The CDR3 DNA follows: TGTGCCAGCAGGAGCGGGGGGAACACCGGGGAGCTGTTTTTT. Protein sequence: CASRSGGNTGELFF.

This clone was recorded once. The chain joins TRBV29-1 to TRBJ1-2; tentative D call: TRBD1 (5 bases). This CDR3 is 14 amino acids long. Germline CDR1 SQVTM, CDR2 ANQGSEA. V dropped 5 bases and J dropped 6 bases, with 19 bases sitting between them. Here the CDR3 DNA reads TGCAGCGTTCTAAGGTGGCAGGGCGAGGATGGCTACACCTTC. Its translation: CSVLRWQGEDGYTF. Filled out from reference TRBV29-1 and TRBJ1-2, the complete variable domain reads SAVISQKPSRDICQRGTSLTIQCQVDSQVTMMFWYRQQPGQSLTLIATANQGSEATYESGFVIDKFPISRPNLTFSTLTVSNMSPEDSSIYLCSVLRWQGEDGYTFGSGTRLTVV.

The rearrangement links TRBV12-3 or TRBV12-4 to TRBJ2-7; perhaps TRBD1 as D (6 bases). Trimming left V 6 bases short and J 5 bases short, with 11 bases between. The CDR3 loop spans 12 amino acids. CDR3 nucleotide sequence: TGTGCCAGCAGGAGGGGGTTCGACGAGCAGTACTTC. Translation gives CASRRGFDEQYF.

The chain employs TRBV29-1 and TRBJ2-7; maybe TRBD2 (5 bases). This CDR3 spans 14 amino acids. Trimming removed 2 bases from V and 5 bases from J, with 16 bases in between. CDR1 is SQVTM, CDR2 ANQGSEA, per germline. DNA for the CDR3: TGCAGCGTTGAAACGGACTGGAACTATCACGAGCAGTACTTC. It encodes CSVETDWNYHEQYF.

This rearrangement joins TRBV29-1 to TRBJ2-1; 11 bases agree with TRBD2. Germline V CDR1 and CDR2: SQVTM, ANQGSEA. Unmatched junction bases numbered 14, after V lost 3 bases and J lost 16 bases. This CDR3 comprises 14 residues. CDR3 amino acids: CSVETSGVLNDRFF. The DNA for the CDR3 is TGCAGCGTTGAGACTAGCGGGGTCTTGAATGATAGATTCTTC.

This chain links TRBV11-3 with TRBJ2-2; 7 nucleotides agree with TRBD1. Unmatched junction bases numbered 6, after V lost 7 bases and J lost 4 bases. CDR1 is SGHNT, CDR2 YENEEA, per germline. The CDR3 loop spans 14 amino acids. Here the CDR3 DNA reads TGTGCCAGCACCTCGGACAGGTCCACCGGGGAGCTGTTTTTT. This translates into CASTSDRSTGELFF.

The chain has TRBV5-5 and TRBJ2-3; TRBD1 matches 10 bases. CDR1 and CDR2 (germline): SGHKS, YYEKEE (reference sequence). The V gene end was trimmed by 6 bases and the J gene end by 4 bases; junction bases not matched to a gene: 11. The CDR3 sequence is 16 residues long. The CDR3 sequence: CASTPTGTGDADTQYF. The DNA of the CDR3 is TGTGCCAGCACCCCTACCGGGACAGGGGACGCAGATACGCAGTATTTT.

The gene calls are TRBV9 and TRBJ2-3; D not resolved. Germline V gene data show CDR1 as SGDLS and CDR2 as YYNGEE. V lost 4 bases, J lost 7 bases, and 16 bases lay in between. The CDR3 is 14 amino acids. CDR3 residues: CASSPSLSVNTQYF. As DNA, the CDR3 is TGTGCCAGCAGCCCCTCTTTGTCCGTTAATACGCAGTATTTT.

The J gene is TRBJ1-3, the V gene TRBV29-1; a weak D match, TRBD1 (6 bases). V was clipped by 6 bases and J by 0 bases, with 12 bases between them. Germline CDR1 is SQVTM and CDR2 is ANQGSEA. CDR3 size: 14 residues. The CDR3 protein is CSVDDRSSGNTIYF. DNA of the CDR3: TGCAGCGTCGATGACAGGTCCTCTGGAAACACCATATATTTT.